A single sample gave rise to the 4 T cell receptor beta chains below, sequenced in a study of T cells after yellow fever vaccination. TCRdb reprocessed the 5' RACE reads with MiXCR, giving one entry per CDR3 protein. The sample lists 320,000 or so distinct CDR3 sequences, roughly 8.6% occurring once. The input for sequencing was PBMCs, taken about 41 days after the first yellow fever vaccination. The receptors here all came from a man between 18 and 29 years old who received the YFV17D yellow fever vaccine.

The chain combines TRBV5-1 with TRBJ2-1, with TRBD2 identical over 8 bases. Germline-derived CDR1 and CDR2 are SGHRS and YFSETQ. The CDR3 is 14 amino acids. V trimming: 1 base; J trimming: 4 bases; junction bases outside the gene matches: 1. CDR3 DNA sequence: TGCGCCAGCAGCTTGCAGCGGGGGTACAATGAGCAGTTCTTC. Translated: CASSLQRGYNEQFF.

The CDR3 DNA follows: TGTGCCAGCAGTTCTACAGGCTTCATCTCTGGGGCCAACGTCCTGACTTTC. As protein: CASSSTGFISGANVLTF. This rearrangement joins TRBV12-3 or TRBV12-4 to TRBJ2-6, with a tentative D call TRBD1 (5 bases). V shed 4 bases and J shed 0 bases, with 13 bases lying between them. This CDR3 contains 17 residues.

Only a few counts were recorded for this clonotype. No DNA is shown, since the ends of the CDR3 on it are uncertain; the CDR3 is the one TCRdb lists. V is TRBV2 and J is TRBJ1-4; TRBD1 is taken as the D call from the table, unchecked against the DNA. Termini included, the CDR3 measures 14 amino acids. The germline V gene has CDR1 SNHLY and CDR2 FYNNEI. CDR3 amino acids: CASSVPPALEKLFF.

This sequence joins TRBV7-6 and TRBJ1-3, with D possibly being TRBD1 (5 bases). Between the trimmed V and J ends, which lost 5 bases and 0 bases, there was a span of 14 bases. The CDR3 consists of 16 residues. Germline V gives CDR1 SGHVS, CDR2 FNYEAQ. Here the CDR3 DNA reads TGTGCCAGCAGCCTGGGACCCATCATCTCTGGAAACACCATATATTTT. Its protein product is CASSLGPIISGNTIYF.